The 8 T cell receptor beta chains reported below all come from one sample, sequenced in a study of response to subunit inactivated influenza vaccine. TCRdb passed the RT-PCR reads through MiXCR, listing each CDR3 protein once. The sample yields approximately 310,000 distinct CDR3 sequences, roughly 22% seen once. Sequencing used PBMCs from blood, obtained about 20 months after vaccination. These receptors were collected from a man between 45 and 75 years old who received an inactivated influenza vaccine.

CDR3 in amino acids: CASSQVLTDYGYTF. The CDR3 DNA reads TGTGCCAGCAGCCAAGTATTGACAGACTATGGCTACACCTTC. The genes are TRBV14 and TRBJ1-2, with D possibly TRBD1 on 5 matching bases. This CDR3 is 14 amino acids long. Trimming removed 1 base at V and 3 bases at J, with 9 bases between. From germline, CDR1 is SGHDN and CDR2 FVKESK.

The genes are TRBV12-3 or TRBV12-4 and TRBJ2-7, with 9 bases that match TRBD1. V shed 1 base, J shed 5 bases, and the junction held 3 bases outside the gene matches. The CDR3 is made up of 14 amino acids. This CDR3 is CASSLDRGLNEQYF. In nucleotides, the CDR3 is TGTGCCAGCAGTTTAGACAGGGGGCTGAACGAGCAGTACTTC.

The rearrangement uses TRBV11-2 and TRBJ2-3; 12 bases are shared with TRBD2. From germline, CDR1 is SGHAT and CDR2 FQNNGV. The CDR3 loop spans 15 amino acids. The V segment lost 4 bases and the J segment 4 bases; nucleotides outside the gene matches: 3. CDR3: CASSSLAGGPDTQYF. CDR3 in DNA: TGTGCCAGCAGCTCCCTAGCGGGGGGGCCAGATACGCAGTATTTT.

The chain joins TRBV6-2 or TRBV6-3 to TRBJ2-7; 7 positions match TRBD1. V shed 5 bases and J 0 bases; nucleotides not matched to a gene: 7. CDR3 length: 15 amino acids. CDR1 is MNHEY, CDR2 SVGEGT, per germline. CDR3 bases: TGTGCCAGCAGTCCCACAGGGGTCGGCTCCTACGAGCAGTACTTC. Translated, it gives CASSPTGVGSYEQYF.

This clonotype showed up just a few times. This chain links TRBV28 with TRBJ2-7; the D gene could be TRBD1 or TRBD2 (5 bases each). Germline V gene lookup returns CDR1 MDHEN and CDR2 SYDVKM. V was shortened by 8 bases and J by 5 bases, with 19 bases between the two germline ends. The CDR3 is 14 amino acids. CDR3 amino acids: CASVSPRGNNEQYF. The CDR3 DNA is TGTGCCAGCGTATCCCCGAGGGGAAATAACGAGCAGTACTTC.

This chain uses TRBV6-1 with TRBJ1-2; D not resolved. The CDR3 spans 13 residues. Trimming removed 8 bases from V and 0 bases from J, with 10 bases in between. Germline assignment: CDR1 MNHNS and CDR2 SASEGT. The DNA for the CDR3 is TGTGCCAGCGGCCCTAGATCTAACTATGGCTACACCTTC. Translated, it gives CASGPRSNYGYTF.

This clonotype was picked up many times. V and J are TRBV21-1 and TRBJ1-5. TRBV21-1 is flagged as a pseudogene. The CDR3 consists of 18 residues. CDR3 bases: TGTGCCAGCAGCAAAGCGCTTTATCCCCGGCTAGGCAATCAGCCCCAGCATTTT. Its translation is CASSKALYPRLGNQPQHF.

This clonotype was observed a handful of times. The rearrangement joins TRBV28 to TRBJ1-5; D remains unclear. V gave up 2 bases and J gave up 3 bases, with 8 bases separating them. The germline CDR1 and CDR2 sequences are MDHEN and SYDVKM. CDR3 length: 14 amino acids. This CDR3 is CASSLVGYNQPQHF. The CDR3 DNA is TGTGCCAGCAGTTTAGTAGGCTACAATCAGCCCCAGCATTTT. Variable domain in full (rest from reference TRBV28 and TRBJ1-5): DVKVTQSSRYLVKRTGEKVFLECVQDMDHENMFWYRQDPGLGLRLIYFSYDVKMKEKGDIPEGYSVSREKKERFSLILESASTNQTSMYLCASSLVGYNQPQHFGDGTRLSIL.